The next 18 T cell receptor beta chains were all read from a single sample in a study of monozygotic twins with inflammatory bowel disease. TCRdb reanalyzed the 5' RACE reads, giving one entry per CDR3 protein sequence and no DNA. There are about 160,000 distinct CDR3 sequences in the sample, with approximately 2.8% held by the top ten. The sequenced sample was blood. All receptors come from a human donor with ulcerative colitis or Crohn's disease, or a healthy co-twin of an affected twin (not recorded which).

The rearrangement links TRBV7-2 to TRBJ2-1; TCRdb lists TRBD2, though no DNA is available to test this call. Germline CDR1 is SGHTA and CDR2 is FQGNSA. The CDR3 is 15 amino acids. CDR3 region: CASSLGTSVYNEQFF.

The chain joins TRBV10-3 to TRBJ2-2; TCRdb lists TRBD1, though no DNA is available to test this call. In germline, CDR1 is ENHRY, CDR2 SYGVKD. The CDR3 is 14 amino acids. CDR3 residues: CAINRAVGSGELFF.

The chain joins TRBV5-1 to TRBJ1-2. CDR1 and CDR2 from the germline V gene are SGHRS and YFSETQ. The CDR3 consists of 12 residues. CDR3 in amino acids: CASSPDWYGYTF.

J is TRBJ1-1 and V is TRBV12-3 or TRBV12-4. The CDR3 is 12 residues long. The CDR3 reads CASSLGHPEAFF.

The V call is TRBV29-1, the J call TRBJ1-2. The germline V gene has CDR1 SQVTM and CDR2 ANQGSEA. The CDR3 covers 12 residues. The CDR3 region is CSVTSTDHGYTF.

This chain joins TRBV28 and TRBJ2-3; TCRdb indicates TRBD1, and absent DNA this call remains unverified. The CDR3 is 16 amino acids. CDR1 is MDHEN, CDR2 SYDVKM, per germline. The CDR3 loop is CASSLWGAGGTDTQYF.

The V gene is TRBV28, the J gene TRBJ1-2; TCRdb's assignment of TRBD1 cannot be checked, as there is no DNA. The CDR3 contains 14 residues. Germline CDR1 is MDHEN and CDR2 is SYDVKM. The CDR3 region is CASSFSTGIYGYTF.

The chain uses TRBV29-1 and TRBJ1-3. The CDR3 loop spans 14 amino acids. The germline V gene has CDR1 SQVTM and CDR2 ANQGSEA. The CDR3: CSAEDGLSGNTIYF. The entire variable domain, with the rest obtained from reference TRBV29-1 and TRBJ1-3, is as follows: SAVISQKPSRDICQRGTSLTIQCQVDSQVTMMFWYRQQPGQSLTLIATANQGSEATYESGFVIDKFPISRPNLTFSTLTVSNMSPEDSSIYLCSAEDGLSGNTIYFGEGSWLTVV.

J is TRBJ2-5 and V is TRBV18; TCRdb's assignment of TRBD1 cannot be checked, as there is no DNA. The CDR3 extends over 13 amino acids. Germline values: CDR1 KGHSH, CDR2 LQKENI. The CDR3 loop reads CASPGHIQETQYF.

The rearrangement joins TRBV28 to TRBJ2-7; absent DNA, TCRdb's TRBD1 call cannot be checked. Germline V gene lookup returns CDR1 MDHEN and CDR2 SYDVKM. The CDR3 has 15 amino acids. This chain's CDR3 is CASSLWVQGTYEQYF.

The genes are TRBV20-1 and TRBJ2-1; TCRdb gives TRBD2 as the D gene, but with no DNA this cannot be confirmed. Per germline, CDR1 DFQATT and CDR2 SNEGSKA (reference sequence). The CDR3 runs 14 residues. The CDR3 reads CSATTSGRANEQFF.

V usage is TRBV9 and J usage is TRBJ2-7; the TRBD2 assignment by TCRdb is unverifiable without DNA. There are 13 residues in the CDR3. Germline assignment: CDR1 SGDLS and CDR2 YYNGEE. CDR3 protein: CASSVGGRYEQYF.

The V and J genes are TRBV2 and TRBJ1-2; TCRdb selects TRBD1, and the lack of DNA leaves this call unchecked. The CDR3 covers 14 residues. Per germline, CDR1 SNHLY and CDR2 FYNNEI. This CDR3 is CASSERPGASGYTF.

V gene TRBV20-1 combines with J gene TRBJ2-5; the TCRdb D gene call, TRBD2, has no DNA to confirm it. The length of the CDR3 is 14 residues. Germline CDR1 and CDR2: DFQATT and SNEGSKA (reference sequence). The CDR3 sequence is CSARSGRALETQYF.

This sequence joins TRBV29-1 and TRBJ1-2; TCRdb lists TRBD1, though no DNA is available to test this call. This CDR3 is built from 14 residues. Per the germline V gene, CDR1 is SQVTM and CDR2 is ANQGSEA. CDR3: CSVEAGRKGYGYTF.

The chain joins TRBV20-1 to TRBJ2-7; TCRdb gives TRBD2 as the D gene, but with no DNA this cannot be confirmed. The CDR3 runs 14 residues. CDR1 is DFQATT and CDR2 is SNEGSKA in the germline V gene (reference sequence). The CDR3 reads CSAQLAGLAYEQYF.

The chain is built from TRBV5-6 and TRBJ1-1; no DNA is available, so the TRBD1 call from TCRdb remains unchecked. The germline CDR1 and CDR2 sequences are SGHDT and YYEEEE. The CDR3 contains 16 residues. CDR3 region: CASSPRQGFSRTEAFF. The whole variable domain, remainder taken from reference TRBV5-6 and TRBJ1-1, is DAGVTQSPTHLIKTRGQQVTLRCSPKSGHDTVSWYQQALGQGPQFIFQYYEEEERQRGNFPDRFSGHQFPNYSSELNVNALLLGDSALYLCASSPRQGFSRTEAFFGQGTRLTVV.

CDR3 amino acids: CASRGQVYGYTF. The chain couples TRBV7-2 to TRBJ1-2; TCRdb returns TRBD1, unconfirmable since there is no DNA. Germline V lookup: CDR1 SGHTA, CDR2 FQGNSA. The CDR3 loop spans 12 amino acids.